Shown below are 20 T cell receptor beta chains from a single sample sequenced in a study of shared T cell receptors in the human thymus. Repertoires were generated with immunoSEQ multiplex PCR, while TCRdb's copy carries only in-frame clones and drops some. This sample has around 67,000 clones, with roughly 96% found just once. The sequencing sample was made of thymocytes. These receptors were obtained from a human donor.

The chain uses TRBV28 and TRBJ1-6; 9 bases agree with TRBD1. After removal of 3 bases from V and 5 bases from J, the junction contained 8 bases not matched to a gene. The CDR3 covers 17 residues. Germline values: CDR1 MDHEN, CDR2 SYDVKM. The CDR3 reads CASSLVQGARHNSPLHF. The CDR3 nucleotides read TGTGCCAGCAGTTTGGTACAGGGGGCGCGTCATAATTCACCCCTCCACTTT.

As DNA, the CDR3 is TGTGCCAGCAGTTTCCCGGGACAGGGGGCTTTGACCGGGGAGCTGTTTTTT. It encodes CASSFPGQGALTGELFF. This rearrangement joins TRBV7-6 to TRBJ2-2; 12 bases are a match to TRBD1. In germline, CDR1 is SGHVS, CDR2 FNYEAQ. The junction had 10 bases not matched to a gene; V was cut back by 6 bases and J by 5 bases. This CDR3 has 17 residues.

The chain links TRBV27 to TRBJ2-7; D unresolved. The CDR3 length is 13 residues. Trimming took 5 bases from V and 3 from J, leaving 11 bases between them. Germline V gives CDR1 MNHEY, CDR2 SMNVEV (reference sequence). The CDR3 DNA sequence: TGTGCCAGCAGTGAACTCAGTGGCTACGAGCAGTACTTC. This gives the protein CASSELSGYEQYF.

This rearrangement joins TRBV2 to TRBJ1-6; D is unresolved. V gave up 10 bases and J gave up 7 bases, with 23 bases separating them. Per the germline V gene, CDR1 is SNHLY and CDR2 is FYNNEI. CDR3 length equals 16 residues. CDR3 amino acids: CATPRLRWAPNSPLHF. The CDR3 region has the DNA TGTGCCACCCCAAGGCTCAGGTGGGCGCCGAATTCACCCCTCCACTTT. Full variable domain (outside the CDR3, taken from reference TRBV2 and TRBJ1-6): EPEVTQTPSHQVTQMGQEVILRCVPISNHLYFYWYRQILGQKVEFLVSFYNNEISEKSEIFDDQFSVERPDGSNFTLKIRSTKLEDSAMYFCATPRLRWAPNSPLHFGNGTRLTVT.

The chain uses TRBV6-6 and TRBJ1-5; D remains unclear. With 2 bases removed from V and 1 base from J, the gap between germline ends came to 3 bases. The CDR3 has 13 amino acids. Germline V gene data show CDR1 as MNHNY and CDR2 as SVGAGI (reference sequence). The CDR3 bases are TGTGCCAGCAGTTACGAGAGCAATCAGCCCCAGCATTTT. Its protein product is CASSYESNQPQHF.

Note on this clone: Its ends do not fully match the called genes, so a read error is possible. The chain recombines TRBV2 with TRBJ2-7; D perhaps matches TRBD1 (6 bases). CDR1 and CDR2 from the germline V gene are SNHLY and FYNNEI. The CDR3 extends over 14 amino acids. The CDR3 DNA sequence: TGTGCCAGCCGTGATAGGACAGAGATCTACGAGCAGTACTTC. It is translated as CASRDRTEIYEQYF.

The chain combines TRBV6-1 with TRBJ1-1, with no clear D. V was pared by 6 bases and J by 1 base, with 15 bases between. CDR1 is MNHNS, CDR2 SASEGT, per germline. The CDR3 has 15 residues. The CDR3 reads CASRQPGSSNTEAFF. The CDR3 region has the DNA TGTGCCAGCAGACAACCGGGGTCCTCGAACACTGAAGCTTTCTTT.

The rearrangement uses TRBV4-1 and TRBJ1-1, with TRBD1 matching over 8 bases. Germline V gives CDR1 MGHRA, CDR2 YSYEKL. J was trimmed by 4 bases and V by 3 bases; bases with no gene match: 10. The CDR3 has 16 residues. CDR3 in amino acids: CASSHRTGTEGTEAFF. As DNA, the CDR3 is TGCGCCAGCAGCCATAGGACAGGGACCGAGGGCACTGAAGCTTTCTTT.

The V gene is TRBV5-1, the J gene TRBJ1-2, with a weak D call TRBD1 (6 bases). Germline lookup yields CDR1 SGHRS and CDR2 YFSETQ. This CDR3 has 12 amino acids. The ends were cut back, 3 bases at V and 4 bases at J, with 7 bases in the middle. The chain's CDR3 is CASSSQGYGYTF. The CDR3 region has the DNA TGCGCCAGCAGCTCACAGGGCTATGGCTACACCTTC. The variable domain in full, with the rest retrieved from reference TRBV5-1 and TRBJ1-2, is KAGVTQTPRYLIKTRGQQVTLSCSPISGHRSVSWYQQTPGQGLQFLFEYFSETQRNKGNFPGRFSGRQFSNSRSEMNVSTLELGDSALYLCASSSQGYGYTFGSGTRLTVV.

The chain recombines TRBV27 with TRBJ2-5; 9 positions match TRBD2. The V gene's germline CDR1 is MNHEY and CDR2 SMNVEV (reference sequence). This CDR3 comprises 16 residues. The J segment lost 2 bases and the V segment lost 3 bases, leaving 7 bases of the junction unmatched. CDR3 nucleotides: TGTGCCAGCAGTTTCACCGGGACTAGCTATCAAGAGACCCAGTACTTC. Its protein product is CASSFTGTSYQETQYF.

The V gene is TRBV5-8, the J gene TRBJ1-6; 7 bases are a match to TRBD1. Germline loops: CDR1 SGHTS, CDR2 YDEGEE. J gave up 5 bases and V 0 bases, and 5 bases lay outside the gene matches. The CDR3 is 16 amino acids. CDR3: CASSLDHTGDNSPLHF. The CDR3 DNA sequence: TGTGCCAGCAGCTTGGACCATACAGGGGATAATTCACCCCTCCACTTT.

In its sample, this clone was seen a few times. The genes are TRBV12-5 and TRBJ1-1; no clear D. V dropped 3 bases and J dropped 10 bases, with 9 bases sitting between them. The germline CDR1 and CDR2 sequences are LGHNT and FRNRAP. The CDR3 extends over 11 amino acids. CDR3 nucleotides: TGTGCTAGTGGTTTTGGAATTGGAGCTTTCTTT. Translation: CASGFGIGAFF.

CDR3 sequence: CATYRGPNYGYTF. CDR3 in DNA: TGCGCCACCTACAGGGGGCCTAACTATGGCTACACCTTC. The chain links TRBV5-1 to TRBJ1-2, with 9 bases aligning to TRBD1. CDR3 size: 13 residues. Germline trimming cut 9 bases from V and 0 bases from J; bases unmatched to any gene: 3. Germline CDR1 reads SGHRS; CDR2 reads YFSETQ.

This sequence joins TRBV18 and TRBJ2-5, with D perhaps matching TRBD2 (6 bases). The CDR3 consists of 16 residues. V was cut by 0 bases and J by 3 bases, with 14 bases left in between. From germline, CDR1 is KGHSH and CDR2 LQKENI. In nucleotides, the CDR3 is TGTGCCAGCTCACCACCTGGGACTGAGGGTAAAGAGACCCAGTACTTC. This codes for CASSPPGTEGKETQYF.

This chain joins TRBV28 and TRBJ2-1; perhaps TRBD1 as D (6 bases). The V end lost 4 bases, the J end lost 7 bases, and 8 bases lay between the germline ends. The CDR3 runs 12 residues. In germline, CDR1 is MDHEN, CDR2 SYDVKM. The CDR3 loop reads CASSSGQNEQFF. CDR3 sequence (DNA): TGTGCCAGCAGTTCAGGACAGAATGAGCAGTTCTTC.

The chain links TRBV4-3 to TRBJ1-2, with a weak D call TRBD1 (5 bases). Trimming stripped 3 bases from V and 0 bases from J, with 20 bases between. Germline CDR1 and CDR2: LGHNA and YSLEER. The CDR3 spans 18 residues. The CDR3 DNA sequence: TGCGCCAGCAGCCACCAAGGTCGGCAGCCAGGGTCTAACTATGGCTACACCTTC. Encoded protein: CASSHQGRQPGSNYGYTF.

The chain couples TRBV29-1 to TRBJ1-2, with D hard to call. This CDR3 is built from 9 residues. With 7 bases removed from V and 4 bases from J, the gap between germline ends came to 4 bases. From germline, CDR1 is SQVTM and CDR2 ANQGSEA. The CDR3 protein is CSAGYGYTF. CDR3 coding DNA: TGCAGCGCCGGCTATGGCTACACCTTC.

The chain combines TRBV7-2 with TRBJ1-2; 10 bases are shared with TRBD1. Losses at the gene ends were 5 bases for V and 7 bases for J; bases not matched to a gene: 10. The CDR3 is made up of 15 amino acids. Germline CDR1 reads SGHTA; CDR2 reads FQGNSA. In DNA form, the CDR3 reads TGTGCCAGCAGCACAAGACAGGGGGCAATCGGTGGCTACACCTTC. It translates to CASSTRQGAIGGYTF.

The gene calls are TRBV5-5 and TRBJ2-5; D is undetermined. CDR3 length equals 20 residues. Trimming pared 4 bases from V and 5 bases from J, leaving 33 bases between. CDR1 is SGHKS, CDR2 YYEKEE, per germline (reference sequence). CDR3 coding DNA: TGTGCCAGCAGCCCGCACTTACCCCCTAGGGCCTCCCCAACCATGGAGACCCAGTACTTC. It codes for CASSPHLPPRASPTMETQYF.

The CDR3 DNA reads TGCGCCAGCAGCCAGGAGAAGCAGGACACAAACTCTGGGGCCAACGTCCTGACTTTC. Translated: CASSQEKQDTNSGANVLTF. The rearrangement uses TRBV4-3 and TRBJ2-6, with a weak D call TRBD1 (5 bases). Trimming stripped 3 bases from V and 0 bases from J, with 18 bases between. CDR1 LGHNA and CDR2 YSLEER come from the germline V gene. The CDR3 consists of 19 residues.